The clone carrying this T cell receptor beta chain has just a few counts. Its matching antigen is unknown. The record originates from a study of identical twins. Study conclusions and caveats: For out-of-frame beta sequences, excess twin sharing was weaker. Insertion counts were lower in abundant cord blood beta clonotypes, a trend that memory repertoires did not show.

The V and J ends lost 2 bases and 10 bases, in that order; junction bases with no gene match: 8. The CDR3 consists of 15 residues. The germline CDR1 and CDR2 sequences are SGDLS and YYNGEE. Unique molecular identifiers were present on the cDNA, which also gained a universal primer site by template switching. One entry per CDR3 protein, called by TCRdb with MiXCR from the 5' RACE reads. The sample comprises 300,000 to 400,000 distinct CDR3 sequences, roughly an eighth of which are singletons, and roughly 7% rests with the top ten. This sample also belongs to another study, concerning yellow fever vaccine responses in identical twins.

The TCR was taken from a woman younger than 35 in good health. This chain connects TRBV9 to TRBJ1-6, with 8 bases lining up with TRBD1. Sequencing was performed on CD8+ T cells sorted from blood. CDR3 DNA: TGTGCCAGCAGCGTGGTAGACAGGGGAGGATCACCCCTCCACTTT. As protein: CASSVVDRGGSPLHF.